The 5 T cell receptor beta chains listed next were all sequenced from one sample in a study of T cells expressing NK-cell markers. TCRdb re-called the 5' RACE reads, yielding one record per CDR3 amino acid sequence without DNA. This listing includes 550,000 to 600,000 distinct CDR3 sequences. The specimen was blood T cells: a sorted CD56 or NKG2C T cell subset, CD4+ or CD8+ T cells, or bulk PBMC T cells (not recorded which). Receptor source: a man between 18 and 35 years old in good health.

This sequence joins TRBV29-1 and TRBJ1-6. Germline CDR1 reads SQVTM; CDR2 reads ANQGSEA. This CDR3 is built from 13 residues. The CDR3 loop reads CSVGEVLNSPLHF.

The chain joins TRBV5-1 to TRBJ2-3; lacking DNA, the TRBD2 call made by TCRdb goes unchecked. The CDR3 sequence is 16 residues long. The germline V gene encodes CDR1 SGHRS and CDR2 YFSETQ. CDR3 residues: CASSPWRGSGTDTQYF.

J is TRBJ1-2 and V is TRBV6-5. Per the germline V gene, CDR1 is MNHEY and CDR2 is SVGAGI. The CDR3 has 12 amino acids. CDR3 protein: CASRETDYGYTF.

J is TRBJ1-1 and V is TRBV3-1. CDR3 length: 15 residues. Per the germline V gene, CDR1 is LGHDT and CDR2 is YNNKEL (reference sequence). The CDR3 protein is CASSQDEEGSTEAFF.

V usage is TRBV2 and J usage is TRBJ2-7; the D gene TCRdb calls, TRBD1, cannot be checked with no DNA. Germline V gene data show CDR1 as SNHLY and CDR2 as FYNNEI. CDR3 length: 14 residues. The chain's CDR3 is CASSEAGTGYEQYF.